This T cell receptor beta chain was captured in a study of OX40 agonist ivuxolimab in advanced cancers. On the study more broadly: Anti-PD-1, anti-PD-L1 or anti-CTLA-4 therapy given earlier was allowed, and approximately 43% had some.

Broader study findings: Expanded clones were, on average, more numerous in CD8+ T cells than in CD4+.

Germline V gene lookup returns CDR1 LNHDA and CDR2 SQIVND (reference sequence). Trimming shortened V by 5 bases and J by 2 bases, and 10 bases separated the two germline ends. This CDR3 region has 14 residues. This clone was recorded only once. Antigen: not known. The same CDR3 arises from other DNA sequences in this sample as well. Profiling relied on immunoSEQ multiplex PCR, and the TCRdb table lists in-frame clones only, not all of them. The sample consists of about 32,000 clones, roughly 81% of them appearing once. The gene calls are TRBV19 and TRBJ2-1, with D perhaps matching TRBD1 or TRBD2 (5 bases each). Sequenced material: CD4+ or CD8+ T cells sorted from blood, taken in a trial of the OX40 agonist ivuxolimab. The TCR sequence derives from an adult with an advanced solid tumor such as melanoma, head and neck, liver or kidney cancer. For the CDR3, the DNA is TGTGCCAGTAGTTGGGACGGAGCCTACAATGAGCAGTTCTTC. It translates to CASSWDGAYNEQFF.